The clone carrying this TCR beta chain has just a few counts. Its antigen is unidentified. This sample was included in a study of beta chain features in type 1 diabetes. Whole-study context: Healthy donors and patients had similar age, gender and cell yields. Study-wide results and caveats: TCRB CDR3s were moderately but significantly shorter in Type 1 diabetes patients in all four CD4+ subsets. Naive, central memory and Treg TCRB repertoires appeared more alike in patients than in healthy donors.

Every isolated RNA sample was fully reverse transcribed, so sequencing captured expressed TCRB transcripts. TCRdb keeps only in-frame clones here, not all; method: immunoSEQ multiplex PCR. Seen here are almost 350,000 clones, around 9.7% observed once, and the top ten hold about 1%. Each donor gave one heparinised blood draw averaging around 120 mL. The sample was central memory CD4+ T cells from blood. The sequence derives from a young man with type 1 diabetes.

The CDR3 DNA reads as TGCGCCAGCAGCCTAGACGACAGGGGCGGGGAGCTGTTTTTT. Its protein is CASSLDDRGGELFF. The gene calls are TRBV5-1 and TRBJ2-2; 8 bases fit TRBD1. Unmatched junction bases numbered 6, after V lost 4 bases and J lost 7 bases. This CDR3 has 14 residues. CDR1 and CDR2 (germline): SGHRS, YFSETQ.